The 8 T cell receptor beta chains in this list originate from one sample, sequenced in a study of Graves' ophthalmopathy and Graves' hyperthyroidism. From RNA, the CDR3 regions of TCR beta chains were amplified and sequenced. In the first round, RT-PCR was carried out with HTBI primers, and a multiplex PCR formed the second round. From the multiplex PCR reads, TCRdb called clonotypes with MiXCR, one entry per CDR3 protein. Among approximately 330,000 distinct CDR3 sequences listed, 17% were seen once. The sequenced sample consisted of peripheral blood. The receptors originated from an adult man with Graves' ophthalmopathy.

This clonotype was picked up many times. The genes are TRBV28 and TRBJ1-2; D gene uncertain. The CDR3 length is 13 residues. CDR1 is MDHEN, CDR2 SYDVKM, per germline. V lost 2 bases and J 10 bases, leaving 14 bases between the germline ends. The CDR3 nucleotides read TGTGCCAGCAGTTTACCCTATATGTTAAACTACACCTTC. It encodes CASSLPYMLNYTF.

The V and J genes are TRBV18 and TRBJ2-5; 11 nucleotides agree with TRBD1. After removal of 3 bases from V and 5 bases from J, the junction contained 11 bases not matched to a gene. The CDR3 totals 17 residues. CDR1 is KGHSH and CDR2 is LQKENI in the germline V gene. This CDR3 is CASSPASGQGARETQYF. DNA of the CDR3: TGTGCCAGCTCACCTGCTTCAGGACAGGGGGCCCGGGAGACCCAGTACTTC.

The J gene is TRBJ2-5, the V gene TRBV7-8; perhaps D is TRBD1 or TRBD2 (6 bases each). Trimming shortened V by 8 bases and J by 1 base, and 17 bases separated the two germline ends. The CDR3 spans 15 residues. CDR1 is SGHVS, CDR2 FQNEAQ, per germline. CDR3 sequence (DNA): TGTGCCAGCCAACGCAGGGGAGGTGGCCAAGAGACCCAGTACTTC. Its protein product is CASQRRGGGQETQYF.

This clonotype showed up many times. This chain uses TRBV7-2 with TRBJ2-7; D uncertain. V was cut by 5 bases and J by 6 bases, with 11 bases left in between. Germline lookup yields CDR1 SGHTA and CDR2 FQGNSA. This CDR3 has 12 amino acids. CDR3 nucleotide sequence: TGTGCCAGCAGCCCCCGCAGGTCCGAGCAGTACTTC. Amino acids: CASSPRRSEQYF.

This clonotype was found many times. The chain uses TRBV29-1 and TRBJ2-2; D is undetermined. The CDR3 length is 13 residues. The germline V and J ends were trimmed by 3 bases and 1 base, with 6 bases remaining between them. CDR1 and CDR2 from the germline V gene are SQVTM and ANQGSEA. CDR3 DNA: TGCAGCGTTGATGCCCAGAACACCGGGGAGCTGTTTTTT. Translating it yields CSVDAQNTGELFF.

Many counts were recorded for this clonotype. It is likely a read error, because the conserved phenylalanine at the end of the CDR3 is missing. The chain carries TRBV6-2 or TRBV6-3 and TRBJ1-5; D call uncertain. The CDR3 totals 15 residues. Trimming stripped 0 bases from V and 0 bases from J, with 6 bases between. Per the germline V gene, CDR1 is MNHEY and CDR2 is SVGEGT. The CDR3 nucleotides are TGTGCCAGCAGTTACTCGGTTCTTAGCAATCAGCCCCAGCATCTT. It yields the protein CASSYSVLSNQPQHL.

Ten or more counts support this clonotype. The chain is built from TRBV2 and TRBJ1-3, with unresolved D. The CDR3 spans 14 residues. The germline CDR1 and CDR2 sequences are SNHLY and FYNNEI. V gave up 7 bases and J gave up 1 base, with 11 bases separating them. The CDR3 nucleotides are TGTGCCAGCATCGAGGCTCGATCTGGAAACACCATATATTTT. It encodes CASIEARSGNTIYF.

At least ten counts were recorded for this clonotype. The gene calls are TRBV13 and TRBJ1-1, with TRBD1 matching 8 bases. This CDR3 contains 12 residues. Germline CDR1 reads PRHDT; CDR2 reads FYEKMQ (reference sequence). The V gene end was trimmed by 4 bases and the J gene end by 11 bases; junction bases not matched to a gene: 6. The DNA of the CDR3 is TGTGCCAGCAGCTCCGGACAGGGCTCGGCTTTCTTT. Its translation is CASSSGQGSAFF. Variable domain in full (rest from reference TRBV13 and TRBJ1-1): AAGVIQSPRHLIKEKRETATLKCYPIPRHDTVYWYQQGPGQDPQFLISFYEKMQSDKGSIPDRFSAQQFSDYHSELNMSSLELGDSALYFCASSSGQGSAFFGQGTRLTVV.